The following is a T cell receptor beta chain sequence with its context. Antigen: not known. These data originate in a study of human T cells and chemical hapten exposure. Points from the study as a whole: There was a positive correlation between PT1 expanded TCR counts and patch test score. Counts of TCRs above 1 in 1000 frequency stayed unchanged with DPC sensitization.

TCRdb itself ran the RACE reads through MiXCR, one entry per CDR3 protein. This table holds roughly 180,000 distinct CDR3 sequences, 20% to 25% found once. Germline V gene lookup returns CDR1 SGHDT and CDR2 YYEEEE. The CDR3 extends over 15 amino acids. Trimming cost V 0 bases and J 0 bases, with 7 bases left between them. The time point is: patch test 1, 2 weeks after DPC sensitization. Stated treatment: therapeutic diphenylcyclopropenone sensitization with weekly scalp DPC. The TCR comes from a woman aged 45-59 years with alopecia areata. Some clones in this sample may be carry-over from other donors' samples. This chain links TRBV5-6 with TRBJ2-1; D gene unclear. Sample: whole blood, taken in connection with sensitization to the hapten diphenylcyclopropenone (DPC). The CDR3 bases are TGTGCCAGCAGCTTGGTTATAAGCTCCTACAATGAGCAGTTCTTC. This encodes CASSLVISSYNEQFF.